The 26 T cell receptor beta chains listed next were all sequenced from one sample in a study of early T cells in non-severe SARS-CoV-2 infection. TCRdb re-called the 5' RACE reads with MiXCR, one entry per CDR3 protein. The table shows 38,000 or so distinct CDR3 sequences, with roughly 4.5% occurring only once. Sequencing was done on a sample of whole blood. The source of these receptors is an adult who was a healthcare worker with PCR-confirmed SARS-CoV-2 infection or an uninfected control (not recorded which).

This clonotype was found many times. The gene calls are TRBV29-1 and TRBJ2-7, with D perhaps being TRBD1 or TRBD2 (5 bases each). This CDR3 region has 13 residues. V lost 3 bases to trimming and J lost 2 bases, with 11 bases between them. CDR1 and CDR2 from the germline V gene are SQVTM and ANQGSEA. CDR3 sequence: CSVEGDLPYEQYF. For the CDR3, the DNA is TGCAGCGTTGAGGGGGATCTACCCTACGAGCAGTACTTC.

This clonotype appeared a few times. V and J are TRBV10-3 and TRBJ1-1; D unclear. V was shortened by 2 bases and J by 4 bases, with 14 bases between the two germline ends. This CDR3 has 15 residues. Germline CDR1 ENHRY, CDR2 SYGVKD. Here the CDR3 DNA reads TGTGCCATCAGTGAGGGCATTGGAGTCCTCACTGAAGCTTTCTTT. Translation gives CAISEGIGVLTEAFF.

The chain uses TRBV9 and TRBJ1-4; D is ambiguous. Trimming took off 4 bases at V and 10 bases at J, with 14 bases between the two ends. Germline V CDR1 and CDR2: SGDLS, YYNGEE. This CDR3 spans 13 amino acids. CDR3: CASSSLLDGKLFF. The CDR3 bases are TGTGCCAGCAGCTCTCTTCTGGACGGAAAACTGTTTTTT.

This clonotype was seen at least ten times. The CDR3 bases are TGTGCTAGTGGCCCGGACAGGGGGAACGGGAATGAAAAACTGTTTTTT. It yields the protein CASGPDRGNGNEKLFF. The chain links TRBV12-5 to TRBJ1-4; 10 nucleotides line up with TRBD1. CDR1 is LGHNT, CDR2 FRNRAP, per germline. V shed 6 bases and J 5 bases; nucleotides not matched to a gene: 9. This CDR3 has 16 amino acids.

Concerning this clonotype: A read error is possible here, since a much larger clone lies one base away. The V and J genes are TRBV10-3 and TRBJ1-2; D perhaps matches TRBD1 (6 bases). Looked up from germline, CDR1 is ENHRY and CDR2 is SYGVKD. Trimming took off 8 bases at V and 3 bases at J, with 13 bases between the two ends. This CDR3 spans 13 amino acids. The CDR3 coding sequence is TGTGCCATCCGCCGGGACAAGGACTATGGCTACACCTTC. This sequence encodes CAIRRDKDYGYTF.

DNA for the CDR3: TGTGCCAGCAGTTTCCAGGGGTCTCAGCCCCAGCATTTT. It is translated as CASSFQGSQPQHF. This chain uses TRBV12-3 or TRBV12-4 with TRBJ1-5, with D possibly matching TRBD1 (6 bases). The CDR3 consists of 13 residues. V shed 3 bases and J shed 6 bases, with 9 bases lying between them.

The chain is built from TRBV7-2 and TRBJ1-6, with D unclear. V lost 5 bases and J lost 10, with 18 bases in between. There are 15 residues in the CDR3. CDR1 and CDR2 from the germline V gene are SGHTA and FQGNSA. This CDR3 is CASSPTWRKESPLHF. CDR3 bases: TGTGCCAGCAGCCCCACGTGGAGGAAGGAGTCACCCCTCCACTTT.

This clonotype was recorded many times. The CDR3 loop is CSARPEKGTGELFF. CDR3 sequence (DNA): TGCAGTGCTAGACCCGAGAAAGGGACCGGGGAGCTGTTTTTT. The J gene is TRBJ2-2, the V gene TRBV20-1; the D is unclear. The CDR3 sequence is 14 residues long. From germline, CDR1 is DFQATT and CDR2 SNEGSKA (reference sequence). V was shortened by 2 bases and J by 5 bases, with 12 bases between the two germline ends.

In this sample, this clonotype turned up many times. The chain has TRBV7-9 and TRBJ1-2; tentative D call: TRBD1 (5 bases). Germline V CDR1 and CDR2: SEHNR, FQNEAQ (reference sequence). The CDR3 covers 13 residues. V was cut by 1 base and J by 2 bases, with 5 bases left in between. CDR3 amino acids: CASSLEGNYGYTF. CDR3 bases: TGTGCCAGCAGCTTAGAGGGGAACTATGGCTACACCTTC.

There are many counts of this clonotype. The chain has TRBV12-5 and TRBJ1-2; a possible D gene is TRBD1 (5 bases). Between the trimmed V and J ends, which lost 1 base and 4 bases, there was a span of 7 bases. Germline V lookup: CDR1 LGHNT, CDR2 FRNRAP. The CDR3 length is 13 residues. The chain's CDR3 is CASGLDGTYGYTF. CDR3 nucleotide sequence: TGTGCTAGTGGTTTGGACGGGACCTATGGCTACACCTTC.

This clonotype was counted many times. This chain joins TRBV11-1 and TRBJ2-1, with 7 bases aligning to TRBD2. CDR1 SGHAT and CDR2 FQDESV come from the germline V gene (reference sequence). The junction had 9 bases not matched to a gene; V was cut back by 6 bases and J by 4 bases. The CDR3 is 15 residues long. The CDR3 is CASSWGGSLYNEQFF. CDR3 nucleotides: TGTGCCAGCAGTTGGGGCGGGAGTTTATACAATGAGCAGTTCTTC.

This clonotype occurred many times. The chain employs TRBV2 and TRBJ1-5; D uncertain. V lost 2 bases and J lost 3, with 14 bases in between. The germline V gene has CDR1 SNHLY and CDR2 FYNNEI. This CDR3 region has 16 residues. CDR3 nucleotide sequence: TGTGCCAGCAGTGAATTCCACGGCAGGACCAATCAGCCCCAGCATTTT. It specifies CASSEFHGRTNQPQHF.

This clonotype appeared many times. Here the CDR3 DNA reads TGTGCCATCAGTGAGAGTCGGTGGGCTGAAGCTTTCTTT. It encodes CAISESRWAEAFF. The chain uses TRBV10-3 and TRBJ1-1, with D unresolved. Deletions cut 2 bases from V and 6 bases from J, with 10 bases between. CDR3 length equals 13 residues. The germline V gene has CDR1 ENHRY and CDR2 SYGVKD.

The sample holds many counts of this clonotype. The V and J genes are TRBV6-6 and TRBJ2-2; D is perhaps TRBD1 (6 bases). Germline V gene data show CDR1 as MNHNY and CDR2 as SVGAGI (reference sequence). V was clipped by 5 bases and J by 5 bases, with 18 bases between them. The CDR3 length is 16 residues. The DNA for the CDR3 is TGTGCCAGCAGTGCCTTGTGGGACACGGAAACCGGGGAGCTGTTTTTT. It specifies CASSALWDTETGELFF.

This clonotype was recorded at least ten times. The V gene is TRBV7-9, the J gene TRBJ2-3; 8 positions match TRBD2. Germline CDR1 reads SEHNR; CDR2 reads FQNEAQ (reference sequence). The CDR3 totals 13 residues. Losses at the gene ends were 9 bases for V and 4 bases for J; bases not matched to a gene: 6. CDR3 in DNA: TGTGCCAGTCGTCTAGCGGGTTCAGATACGCAGTATTTT. Translating it yields CASRLAGSDTQYF.

This clonotype was seen ten or more times. The chain couples TRBV20-1 to TRBJ1-2; tentative D call: TRBD1 (6 bases). V lost 3 bases and J 6 bases, leaving 14 bases between the germline ends. The CDR3 is 13 residues long. From germline, CDR1 is DFQATT and CDR2 SNEGSKA (reference sequence). CDR3 region: CSARGGQSNGYTF. The CDR3 DNA reads as TGCAGTGCTAGGGGGGGGCAGTCGAATGGCTACACCTTC.

This clonotype has a count of ten or more. This rearrangement joins TRBV27 to TRBJ2-5; 9 bases fit TRBD1. The CDR3 runs to 12 residues. V shed 6 bases, J shed 4 bases, and the junction held 0 bases outside the gene matches. The V gene's germline CDR1 is MNHEY and CDR2 SMNVEV (reference sequence). In nucleotides, the CDR3 is TGTGCCAGCAGGGACAGGGGAGAGACCCAGTACTTC. Translated: CASRDRGETQYF.

This clonotype came up many times. This chain joins TRBV7-2 and TRBJ2-1, with 8 bases fitting TRBD2. V lost 3 bases and J lost 9; bases outside the gene matches: 22. Germline V lookup: CDR1 SGHTA, CDR2 FQGNSA. The length of the CDR3 is 19 residues. The CDR3 region has the DNA TGTGCCAGCAGCTTCCAGACTTTTAGTGGCGGGGGGCCCATGGGTGAGCAGTTCTTC. It specifies CASSFQTFSGGGPMGEQFF.

The chain links TRBV2 to TRBJ2-7; no clear D. The V end lost 3 bases, the J end lost 5 bases, and 11 bases lay between the germline ends. The CDR3 sequence is 13 residues long. Germline V gene lookup returns CDR1 SNHLY and CDR2 FYNNEI. This CDR3 reads CASSEMGSNEQYF. In DNA, the CDR3 is TGTGCCAGCAGTGAGATGGGGTCCAACGAGCAGTACTTC. The entire variable domain, with the rest obtained from reference TRBV2 and TRBJ2-7, is as follows: EPEVTQTPSHQVTQMGQEVILRCVPISNHLYFYWYRQILGQKVEFLVSFYNNEISEKSEIFDDQFSVERPDGSNFTLKIRSTKLEDSAMYFCASSEMGSNEQYFGPGTRLTVT.

The table lists this clonotype with many counts. The chain uses TRBV5-1 and TRBJ2-5; possible D gene TRBD2, 5 bases. This CDR3 spans 13 amino acids. Germline assignment: CDR1 SGHRS and CDR2 YFSETQ. Trimming took 6 bases from V and 5 from J, leaving 14 bases between them. CDR3 sequence: CASKAAAAETQYF. DNA of the CDR3: TGCGCCAGCAAAGCGGCGGCCGCTGAGACCCAGTACTTC.

This clonotype appeared many times. This sequence joins TRBV5-1 and TRBJ2-2; tentatively, D is TRBD2 (6 bases). Germline assignment: CDR1 SGHRS and CDR2 YFSETQ. The CDR3 loop spans 14 amino acids. V lost 2 bases and J lost 3, with 8 bases in between. CDR3 DNA: TGCGCCAGCAGCTTAGGAGGGGACACCGGGGAGCTGTTTTTT. It codes for CASSLGGDTGELFF.

This clonotype was counted a few times. This sequence joins TRBV30 and TRBJ2-2; D is undetermined. Germline CDR1 GTSNPN, CDR2 SVGIG (reference sequence). The CDR3 is 13 amino acids. Trimming took 5 bases from V and 4 from J, leaving 11 bases between them. The CDR3 coding sequence is TGTGCCTGGGACGGGCGAGGCACCGGGGAGCTGTTTTTT. Protein sequence: CAWDGRGTGELFF. Full variable domain (missing parts from reference TRBV30 and TRBJ2-2): SQTIHQWPATLVQPVGSPLSLECTVEGTSNPNLYWYRQAAGRGLQLLFYSVGIGQISSEVPQNLSASRPQDRQFILSSKKLLLSDSGFYLCAWDGRGTGELFFGEGSRLTVL.

This clonotype was counted ten times or more. V is TRBV7-2 and J is TRBJ1-4; TRBD1 matches 8 bases. Germline-derived CDR1 and CDR2 are SGHTA and FQGNSA. The CDR3 sequence is 15 residues long. V shed 6 bases, J shed 0 bases, and the junction held 3 bases outside the gene matches. The CDR3 reads CASRTGATTNEKLFF. CDR3 bases: TGTGCCAGCAGGACAGGGGCGACAACTAATGAAAAACTGTTTTTT. Supplemented by reference TRBV7-2 and TRBJ1-4, the full variable domain reads GAGVSQSPSNKVTEKGKDVELRCDPISGHTALYWYRQSLGQGLEFLIYFQGNSAPDKSGLPSDRFSAERTGGSVSTLTIQRTQQEDSAVYLCASRTGATTNEKLFFGSGTQLSVL.

The sample holds a few counts of this clonotype. The V call is TRBV13, the J call TRBJ2-3; TRBD2 matches at 8 bases. The germline V gene has CDR1 PRHDT and CDR2 FYEKMQ (reference sequence). V shed 4 bases and J 6 bases; nucleotides not matched to a gene: 18. The CDR3 length is 18 residues. CDR3 DNA: TGTGCCAGCAGCTCCCTGTTAACGCGGGGGGTGCGGGTTGATACGCAGTATTTT. It yields the protein CASSSLLTRGVRVDTQYF.

This clonotype has a count of ten or more. V is TRBV29-1 and J is TRBJ2-1; D unclear. V was shortened by 7 bases and J by 8 bases, with 12 bases between the two germline ends. CDR1 is SQVTM and CDR2 is ANQGSEA in the germline V gene. The CDR3 is made up of 11 amino acids. This chain's CDR3 is CSALPSDEQFF. CDR3 nucleotides: TGCAGCGCCCTCCCGTCCGATGAGCAGTTCTTC.

The chain joins TRBV4-1 to TRBJ1-2; 8 bases line up with TRBD1. CDR3 length equals 16 residues. Germline CDR1 reads MGHRA; CDR2 reads YSYEKL. V dropped 0 bases and J dropped 4; count of bases not matched to a gene: 7. The CDR3 region has the DNA TGCGCCAGCAGCCAAGAAGCCGTGACAGGGGTCTATGGCTACACCTTC. It codes for CASSQEAVTGVYGYTF.